This TCR beta chain was captured by sequencing in a study of control samples from healthy donors and cancer patients. Produced via immunoSEQ multiplex PCR; TCRdb's table is partial and in-frame only. The top ten hold 3.5% to 4.5% of the sample, which has approximately 120,000 clones, approximately 90% seen once. Sequenced sample: blood. The source is a human donor in good health. The donor label of this sample is uncertain.

The CDR3, as DNA: TGCGCCAGCAGCTTGTCGGGACAGGGAGATCAGCCCCAGCATTTT. Encoded protein: CASSLSGQGDQPQHF. The chain couples TRBV5-1 to TRBJ1-5; 9 bases align to TRBD1. CDR3 length: 15 residues. With V trimmed by 1 base and J by 5 bases, 4 bases remained unmatched. Germline values: CDR1 SGHRS, CDR2 YFSETQ.